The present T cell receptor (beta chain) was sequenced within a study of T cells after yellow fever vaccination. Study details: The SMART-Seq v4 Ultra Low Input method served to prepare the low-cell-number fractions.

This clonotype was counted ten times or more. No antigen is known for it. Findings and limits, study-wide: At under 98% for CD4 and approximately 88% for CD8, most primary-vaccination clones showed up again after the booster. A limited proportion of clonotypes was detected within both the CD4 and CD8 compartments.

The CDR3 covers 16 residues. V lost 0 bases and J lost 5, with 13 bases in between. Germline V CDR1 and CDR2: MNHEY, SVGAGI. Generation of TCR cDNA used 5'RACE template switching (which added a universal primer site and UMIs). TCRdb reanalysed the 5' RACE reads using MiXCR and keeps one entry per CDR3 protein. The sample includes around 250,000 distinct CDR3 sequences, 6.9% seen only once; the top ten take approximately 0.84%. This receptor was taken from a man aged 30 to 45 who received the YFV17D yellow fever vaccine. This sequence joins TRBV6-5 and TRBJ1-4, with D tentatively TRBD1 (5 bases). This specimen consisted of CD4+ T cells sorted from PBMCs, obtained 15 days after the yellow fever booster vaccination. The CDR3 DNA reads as TGTGCCAGCAGTTACTCTGGTTCGGGGCCAAATGAAAAACTGTTTTTT. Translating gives CASSYSGSGPNEKLFF.